The 5 T cell receptor beta chains listed next were all sequenced from one sample in a study of T cells in Graves' hyperthyroidism and ophthalmopathy. Amplified TCR beta CDR3 regions came from RNA transcripts. The primer set for the first-round RT-PCR of the TCR CDR3 was HTBI. One entry per CDR3 protein, called by TCRdb with MiXCR from the multiplex PCR reads. Of under 350,000 distinct CDR3 sequences in the sample, 15% to 20% were seen once. The sample comprised blood. The receptor source for this set is a woman between 50 and 59 years old with Graves' hyperthyroidism.

About this clonotype: The junction differs from germline at one of its ends, possibly a read error. V usage is TRBV29-1 and J usage is TRBJ2-5, with D tentatively TRBD1 (6 bases). Germline values: CDR1 SQVTM, CDR2 ANQGSEA. The CDR3 totals 12 residues. The CDR3: CNVQQGTETQYF. The DNA for the CDR3 is TGCAACGTTCAACAGGGAACGGAGACCCAGTACTTC.

This clonotype was picked up a small number of times. This chain joins TRBV2 and TRBJ2-7; D possibly uses TRBD1 or TRBD2 (5 bases each). This CDR3 region has 13 residues. V lost 11 bases and J lost 1, with 15 bases in between. The germline V gene has CDR1 SNHLY and CDR2 FYNNEI. The CDR3 coding sequence is TGTGCCGGGGGTACAGGAGATTCCTACGAGCAGTACTTC. Translation: CAGGTGDSYEQYF.

This clonotype was seen repeatedly, ten times or more. This chain uses TRBV11-2 with TRBJ1-6; D not resolved. Germline CDR1 is SGHAT and CDR2 is FQNNGV. V lost 3 bases and J lost 10, with 13 bases in between. This CDR3 region has 14 residues. The CDR3 reads CASSFSGVGSPLHF. The CDR3 coding sequence is TGTGCCAGCAGCTTTAGCGGAGTAGGCTCACCCCTCCACTTT.

The gene calls are TRBV5-1 and TRBJ1-1; unclear D gene. This CDR3 has 14 amino acids. Germline-derived CDR1 and CDR2 are SGHRS and YFSETQ. Trimming stripped 4 bases from V and 0 bases from J, with 10 bases between. The CDR3: CASSPGIMNTEAFF. CDR3 DNA sequence: TGCGCCAGCAGCCCCGGGATCATGAACACTGAAGCTTTCTTT. Filled out from reference TRBV5-1 and TRBJ1-1, the complete variable domain reads KAGVTQTPRYLIKTRGQQVTLSCSPISGHRSVSWYQQTPGQGLQFLFEYFSETQRNKGNFPGRFSGRQFSNSRSEMNVSTLELGDSALYLCASSPGIMNTEAFFGQGTRLTVV.

This clonotype has only a few counts. The rearrangement uses TRBV5-1 and TRBJ2-3, with D possibly matching TRBD2 (7 bases). The CDR3 is 16 amino acids. V lost 4 bases and J lost 0, with 15 bases in between. CDR1 is SGHRS, CDR2 YFSETQ, per germline. The CDR3 region is CASSRGGAVSTDTQYF. The DNA of the CDR3 is TGCGCCAGCAGCCGAGGGGGGGCAGTTAGCACAGATACGCAGTATTTT.